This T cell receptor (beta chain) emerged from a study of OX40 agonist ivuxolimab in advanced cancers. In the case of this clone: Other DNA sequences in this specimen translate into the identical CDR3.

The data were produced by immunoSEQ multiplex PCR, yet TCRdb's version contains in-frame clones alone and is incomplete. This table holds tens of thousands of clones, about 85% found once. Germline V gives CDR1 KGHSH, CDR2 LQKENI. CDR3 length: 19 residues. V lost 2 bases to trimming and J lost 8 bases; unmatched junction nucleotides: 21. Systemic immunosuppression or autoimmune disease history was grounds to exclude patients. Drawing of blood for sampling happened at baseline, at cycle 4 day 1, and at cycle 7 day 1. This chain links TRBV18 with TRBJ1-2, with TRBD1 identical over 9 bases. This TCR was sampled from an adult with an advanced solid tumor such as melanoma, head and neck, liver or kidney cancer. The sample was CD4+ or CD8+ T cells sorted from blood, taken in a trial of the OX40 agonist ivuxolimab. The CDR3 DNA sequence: TGTGCCAGCTCACCAAGACCTATCTCCGGGACAGGGACTGTCTACGGCTACACCTTC. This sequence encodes CASSPRPISGTGTVYGYTF.